One sample yielded the 27 T cell receptor beta chains listed below, sequenced in a study of radiotherapy plus CTLA-4 blockade in lung cancer. Data came from immunoSEQ multiplex PCR; TCRdb stores just in-frame clones and leaves some out. Of more than 95,000 clones in the sample, 65% to 85% were seen once. This specimen was peripheral blood, taken from a patient treated with radiotherapy plus ipilimumab. The source of these receptors is a human donor with non-small cell lung cancer who had a partial response to radiotherapy plus ipilimumab.

This clone has ten or more counts. The J gene is TRBJ1-2, the V gene TRBV28; possible D gene TRBD1, 6 bases. The germline CDR1 and CDR2 sequences are MDHEN and SYDVKM. Trimming removed 0 bases at V and 8 bases at J, with 10 bases between. The CDR3 is made up of 13 amino acids. The CDR3 DNA sequence: TGTGCCAGCAGTTTATGGGGGGCTCAAGGCTACACCTTC. Its translation: CASSLWGAQGYTF.

The chain links TRBV28 to TRBJ1-6; 8 bases are a match to TRBD1. The CDR3 covers 14 residues. J gave up 3 bases and V 10 bases, and 5 bases lay outside the gene matches. Germline loops: CDR1 MDHEN, CDR2 SYDVKM. CDR3 loop: CATLGTGYNSPLHF. The CDR3 nucleotides are TGTGCCACCCTAGGGACAGGCTATAATTCACCCCTCCACTTT.

The V call is TRBV14, the J call TRBJ1-1, with 8 bases lining up with TRBD1. V dropped 5 bases and J dropped 3; count of bases not matched to a gene: 5. There are 14 residues in the CDR3. The germline V gene encodes CDR1 SGHDN and CDR2 FVKESK. The CDR3 sequence is CASSWDRLDTEAFF. The CDR3 DNA follows: TGTGCCAGCAGCTGGGACAGGTTGGACACTGAAGCTTTCTTT.

The V and J genes are TRBV7-6 and TRBJ2-1; D not certain. The CDR3 loop spans 11 amino acids. The germline CDR1 and CDR2 sequences are SGHVS and FNYEAQ. The V gene lost 6 bases and the J gene lost 6 bases, with 6 bases spanning the gap. The CDR3: CASSTFNEQFF. The CDR3 DNA reads TGTGCCAGCAGTACATTCAATGAGCAGTTCTTC.

The chain uses TRBV9 and TRBJ1-4; D not certain. Per the germline V gene, CDR1 is SGDLS and CDR2 is YYNGEE. Trimming pared 2 bases from V and 10 bases from J, leaving 12 bases between. This CDR3 spans 13 amino acids. CDR3 bases: TGTGCCAGCAGCGTGTACGAGGGAGGAAAACTGTTTTTT. Residues: CASSVYEGGKLFF.

This sequence joins TRBV2 and TRBJ1-5; D might be TRBD1 (5 bases). The germline CDR1 and CDR2 sequences are SNHLY and FYNNEI. V dropped 6 bases and J dropped 3 bases, with 15 bases sitting between them. The CDR3 length is 15 residues. The CDR3 protein is CASRGRAGFNQPQHF. CDR3 nucleotide sequence: TGTGCCAGCAGAGGGAGGGCAGGGTTCAATCAGCCCCAGCATTTT.

The chain uses TRBV28 and TRBJ1-1; D might be TRBD1 (6 bases). There are 12 residues in the CDR3. Germline V gives CDR1 MDHEN, CDR2 SYDVKM. Trimming removed 4 bases from V and 5 bases from J, with 8 bases in between. CDR3 amino acids: CASSYTGTEAFF. CDR3 DNA sequence: TGTGCCAGCAGTTATACAGGGACTGAAGCTTTCTTT.

V is TRBV6-5 and J is TRBJ2-7; D not certain. V lost 6 bases and J lost 1, with 10 bases in between. The CDR3 totals 13 residues. Germline V gene sequence: CDR1 MNHEY, CDR2 SVGAGI. The CDR3 here is CASSIRASYEQYV. In DNA, the CDR3 is TGTGCCAGCAGCATACGAGCGTCCTACGAGCAGTACGTC.

The V and J genes are TRBV10-2 and TRBJ1-2; D is perhaps TRBD1 (6 bases). Germline CDR1 WSHSY, CDR2 SAAADI. V lost 2 bases and J lost 0, with 13 bases in between. The CDR3 is made up of 16 amino acids. The CDR3 region has the DNA TGCGCCAGCAGTGAGGGCGGCGGGGGCGCTAACTATGGCTACACCTTC. Translated: CASSEGGGGANYGYTF.

V and J are TRBV4-2 and TRBJ2-6, with a tentative D call TRBD1 (6 bases). The V gene's germline CDR1 is LGHNA and CDR2 YNFKEQ. The V end was cut by 4 bases, the J end by 0 bases, with 10 bases between. This CDR3 contains 16 residues. In DNA form, the CDR3 reads TGTGCCAGCAGCCCGGACAGCTTCTCTGGGGCCAACGTCCTGACTTTC. Amino acid sequence: CASSPDSFSGANVLTF.

The chain links TRBV10-1 to TRBJ2-1, with D tentatively TRBD2 (5 bases). The length of the CDR3 is 14 residues. Germline-derived CDR1 and CDR2 are WNHNN and SYGVQD (reference sequence). V lost 4 bases to trimming and J lost 8 bases, with 15 bases between them. In DNA, the CDR3 is TGCGCCAGCAGTGTTAGCGTCACCTTTGATGAGCAGTTCTTC. It translates to CASSVSVTFDEQFF.

This clone has just one count. V usage is TRBV19 and J usage is TRBJ1-5; TRBD1 might be the D (6 bases). The CDR3 covers 15 residues. V was shortened by 6 bases and J by 0 bases, with 12 bases between the two germline ends. CDR1 is LNHDA, CDR2 SQIVND, per germline (reference sequence). CDR3 loop: CASSTGQTSNQPQHF. DNA of the CDR3: TGTGCCAGTAGCACGGGACAAACTAGCAATCAGCCCCAGCATTTT.

This chain links TRBV5-1 with TRBJ1-4, with unresolved D. Germline loops: CDR1 SGHRS, CDR2 YFSETQ. Deletions cut 5 bases from V and 4 bases from J, with 9 bases between. The CDR3 is 13 residues long. As DNA, the CDR3 is TGCGCCAGCAGAGATAGAGATAATGAAAAACTGTTTTTT. Its protein is CASRDRDNEKLFF.

The chain is built from TRBV7-2 and TRBJ2-3; D is perhaps TRBD2 (5 bases). Per the germline V gene, CDR1 is SGHTA and CDR2 is FQGNSA. CDR3 length: 15 residues. V was cut by 4 bases and J by 0 bases, with 11 bases left in between. The CDR3 nucleotides read TGTGCCAGCAGCTCCCAGAGCGGTAGCACAGATACGCAGTATTTT. It is translated as CASSSQSGSTDTQYF.

J is TRBJ2-1 and V is TRBV7-3; 9 nucleotides match TRBD2. The CDR3 spans 16 residues. Losses at the gene ends were 5 bases for V and 4 bases for J; bases not matched to a gene: 9. Looked up from germline, CDR1 is SGHTA and CDR2 is FQGTGA. The DNA of the CDR3 is TGTGCCAGCAGCGCAAACGGACTAGCGAAATACAATGAGCAGTTCTTC. Residues: CASSANGLAKYNEQFF.

This chain joins TRBV6-1 and TRBJ2-7; 7 bases agree with TRBD2. This CDR3 comprises 13 residues. Germline V gives CDR1 MNHNS, CDR2 SASEGT. The V segment lost 6 bases and the J segment 4 bases; nucleotides outside the gene matches: 6. The CDR3: CASRASGTYEQYF. CDR3 sequence (DNA): TGTGCCAGCAGAGCCAGCGGGACTTACGAGCAGTACTTC.

The CDR3 DNA reads as TGTGCCAGCAGCTTGTTTGAGGCCTACGAGCAGTACTTC. It encodes CASSLFEAYEQYF. The V and J genes are TRBV5-4 and TRBJ2-7; D is uncertain. Between the trimmed V and J ends, which lost 1 base and 2 bases, there was a span of 7 bases. The CDR3 covers 13 residues. Germline V CDR1 and CDR2: SGHNT, YYREEE (reference sequence).

This clone was seen a handful of times. This sequence joins TRBV4-3 and TRBJ1-4, with D uncertain. Germline CDR1 LGHNA, CDR2 YSLEER. The CDR3 length is 13 residues. V dropped 4 bases and J dropped 8 bases, with 11 bases sitting between them. The CDR3 reads CASSLEGGEKLFF. CDR3 bases: TGCGCCAGCAGCCTCGAGGGTGGGGAAAAACTGTTTTTT.

This clone occurred once. This chain uses TRBV30 with TRBJ2-7; D is perhaps TRBD2 (8 bases). This CDR3 is built from 15 residues. In germline, CDR1 is GTSNPN, CDR2 SVGIG (reference sequence). V was shortened by 2 bases and J by 7 bases, with 21 bases between the two germline ends. CDR3: CAWSRGGLGGYEQYV. The CDR3 DNA reads as TGTGCCTGGAGTCGGGGGGGACTAGGGGGCTATGAGCAGTACGTC.

This clone was observed once. The chain's CDR3 is CASSLEVSGSNNEQFF. CDR3 DNA: TGTGCCAGCAGCTTAGAAGTCAGCGGGTCGAACAATGAGCAGTTCTTC. This chain connects TRBV7-6 to TRBJ2-1; tentatively, D is TRBD2 (6 bases). The length of the CDR3 is 16 residues. Trimming left V 1 base short and J 5 bases short, with 15 bases between. Germline V gene lookup returns CDR1 SGHVS and CDR2 FNYEAQ.

The CDR3 spells CSVVGRMGTEAFF. In nucleotides, the CDR3 is TGCAGCGTTGTGGGCAGGATGGGCACTGAAGCTTTCTTT. This chain joins TRBV29-1 and TRBJ1-1; D gene unclear. The CDR3 covers 13 residues. Per the germline V gene, CDR1 is SQVTM and CDR2 is ANQGSEA. The V gene lost 4 bases and the J gene lost 4 bases, with 13 bases spanning the gap.

The chain joins TRBV15 to TRBJ2-6, with TRBD1 matching over 10 bases. The V segment lost 0 bases and the J segment 4 bases; nucleotides outside the gene matches: 3. This CDR3 comprises 17 residues. Looked up from germline, CDR1 is LNHNV and CDR2 is YYDKDF (reference sequence). The CDR3 spells CATSREGQGSGANVLTF. CDR3 coding DNA: TGTGCCACCAGCAGAGAGGGACAGGGGTCAGGGGCCAACGTCCTGACTTTC.

The chain couples TRBV30 to TRBJ2-1; the match to TRBD2 covers 7 bases. Germline assignment: CDR1 GTSNPN and CDR2 SVGIG (reference sequence). CDR3 size: 16 residues. The V gene end was trimmed by 2 bases and the J gene end by 4 bases; junction bases not matched to a gene: 11. In nucleotides, the CDR3 is TGTGCCTGGAGTATTGCCGACTGGCGGGAGTACAATGAGCAGTTCTTC. Translating gives CAWSIADWREYNEQFF.

The chain couples TRBV28 to TRBJ1-2, with 9 nucleotides matching TRBD1. Germline V gives CDR1 MDHEN, CDR2 SYDVKM. J was trimmed by 8 bases and V by 1 base; bases with no gene match: 17. The CDR3 contains 18 residues. The chain's CDR3 is CASSLSRTGGSGSRGYTF. CDR3 sequence (DNA): TGTGCCAGCAGTTTATCTCGCACAGGGGGCTCGGGATCTCGCGGCTACACCTTC.

This clone is a singleton in its sample. This chain links TRBV14 with TRBJ1-1, with TRBD1 as a possible D gene (6 bases). Deletions cut 4 bases from V and 9 bases from J, with 12 bases between. This CDR3 region has 12 residues. CDR1 is SGHDN and CDR2 is FVKESK in the germline V gene. The CDR3, as DNA: TGTGCCAGCAGCCGAACAGGGCCCCAAGCTTTCTTT. Residues: CASSRTGPQAFF.

The V and J genes are TRBV15 and TRBJ2-3; 9 bases fit TRBD2. This CDR3 has 16 residues. Trimming removed 1 base from V and 7 bases from J; junction bases left unmatched: 9. The V gene's germline CDR1 is LNHNV and CDR2 YYDKDF (reference sequence). CDR3 in DNA: TGTGCCACCAGCAGAGGGGGTGGCGGGAGGGCCAATACGCAGTATTTT. As protein: CATSRGGGGRANTQYF.

The V gene is TRBV25-1, the J gene TRBJ1-4; the match to TRBD1 covers 10 bases. The V segment lost 2 bases and the J segment 1 base; nucleotides outside the gene matches: 1. This CDR3 comprises 16 residues. The germline CDR1 and CDR2 sequences are MGHDK and SYGVNS. The CDR3 region is CASSEGQGVTNEKLFF. In DNA, the CDR3 is TGTGCCAGCAGTGAAGGACAGGGGGTAACTAATGAAAAACTGTTTTTT.